This TCR beta chain stems from a study of T cells in Graves' hyperthyroidism and ophthalmopathy (dated by TCRdb to about 2019). About the study as a whole: Peripheral blood samples were taken at the time of initial diagnosis, prior to any treatment. After blood sampling, hyperthyroidism patients were treated with methimazole at a starting dose of 30 mg daily, and ophthalmopathy patients were treated with high-dose intravenous methylprednisolone. Whether ophthalmopathy could be predicted prospectively was tested in an independent validation cohort made up of 18 hyperthyroidism patients plus 17 patients who later progressed to ophthalmopathy. In over five Graves' hyperthyroidism patients, the study also compared T-cell repertoires from thyroid tissue with T-cell repertoires from blood. To identify distinguishing TCR V-J signatures, a discovery cohort of 90 to 100 patients was used, comprising 43 with Graves' ophthalmopathy and 57 with stable Graves' hyperthyroidism. The paper reports TCR Vbeta CDR3 sequencing of over 120 peripheral blood samples: 40 or so ophthalmopathy, fewer than 85 hyperthyroidism and some 17 progressor patients. The approximately 90 discovery patients were divided at random into training and test sets in a 7:3 ratio. Overall study outcomes, separate from this receptor: No statistical method was used to set the sample size in advance, and investigators knew the group allocation. In validation, the model predicted progression to ophthalmopathy with approximately 71% sensitivity and 72% to 75% specificity, a median of approximately 6.5 months before onset. Most expanded thyroid clonotypes (frequency above 0.001) were also detected in blood, a finding suggesting that blood repertoires may reflect thyroid immune responses. Ophthalmopathy was separated from stable hyperthyroidism by a 13 V-J signature model, with around 90% sensitivity and 81% to 82% specificity obtained in cross-validation and 80%/75% obtained in testing.

The TCR beta CDR3 regions were amplified from RNA transcripts. The first round of RT-PCR for the TCR CDR3 was performed with the HTBI primer set and the Qiagen OneStep RT-PCR kit. A second multiplex PCR round built the libraries, followed by size selection and purification. Sequencing of the libraries was done on an Illumina HiSeq2000 using paired-end 100 bp reads. For the original study's pipeline: SOAPnuke was used to process the raw data, with reads discarded if the reads contained adapters or uncalled bases, had a mean Phred below 15, or lacked an exact constant-primer or identifier match. COPE v1.2.5 was used to merge the high-quality paired reads, and each unique nucleotide sequence was defined as a clonotype. Clonotypes were aligned to IMGT TRBV, TRBD and TRBJ reference segments using MiTCR v1.1. Analysis was restricted to V-J combinations with a frequency above 0.0001, which covered 99.2% of repertoires. The TCS score was defined as the ratio of F50 (clonal expansion) to E x V (chaos), calculated using BLOSUM62-based TCRdist between CDR3 peptides within each V-J. Welch's t-statistics and random forest reduced 450 to 600 V-J features to about 12, which were used in a naive Bayes classifier (R e1071). TCRdb cleaned the public reads at Q25 with fastp, built clones with MiXCR and kept in-frame beta chains. One record per CDR3 amino acid sequence lists the most common genes and DNA. For this entry, the V and J calls and clone size follow TCRdb and not the study's own pipeline. Across this sample there are about 530,000 distinct CDR3 sequences, with about 15% seen only once. The ten largest account for approximately 15% of the sample.

This clonotype was observed at least ten times. Its antigen target is currently unknown. No much larger clone is present one base from it, and per-base qualities are unavailable. There are 15 amino acids in the CDR3, from cysteine to phenylalanine inclusive. Left in the record is the CDR3 DNA by itself, 45 bases read in frame from the first base. Trimming takes 1 base from V and 5 bases from J, and the germline ends sit 14 bases apart. In the ophthalmopathy patients, disease was moderately to severely active, with a Clinical Activity Score of 3 or more, a NOSPECS grade of 4 or more, and a duration of less than 3 months. Patients with uncontrolled infections, other autoimmune diseases, pregnancy or lactation were excluded. Diagnoses were established on the basis of clinical symptoms, serum thyroxine and TRAb, thyroid ultrasound, and orbital computed tomography. PBMCs were separated from roughly 10 ml of fresh peripheral blood using Ficoll-Paque density gradient centrifugation. Total RNA was extracted with Trizol reagent, and quality was checked on an Agilent 2100 Bioanalyzer.

Recombination connected TRBV12-3 or TRBV12-4 to TRBJ2-5; the best D guess is TRBD1, with 6 bases matching. The sequenced sample consisted of blood. This clonotype was obtained from a woman aged 18-29 years with Graves' ophthalmopathy. This receptor carries the CDR3 CASSLGGLNPETQYF. The nucleotide sequence is TGTGCCAGCAGTTTAGGGGGGCTGAATCCGGAGACCCAGTACTTC.